This passage covers 28 T cell receptor beta chains from one sample sequenced in a study of OX40 agonist ivuxolimab in advanced cancers. Only in-frame clones appear in the TCRdb table, and some are missing; sequencing was by immunoSEQ multiplex PCR. The table records around 34,000 clones, 89% of them present only once. The sample in question was CD4+ or CD8+ T cells sorted from blood, obtained in a trial of the OX40 agonist ivuxolimab. These TCRs come from an adult with an advanced solid tumor such as melanoma, head and neck, liver or kidney cancer.

The sample holds one count of this clone. This chain links TRBV19 with TRBJ1-2, with no clear D. The CDR3 has 14 residues. CDR1 and CDR2 (germline): LNHDA, SQIVND (reference sequence). V shed 2 bases and J shed 8 bases, with 15 bases lying between them. CDR3 region: CASSINPLVRGYTF. The CDR3 DNA reads TGTGCCAGTAGTATAAACCCTTTGGTTCGGGGCTACACCTTC.

This sequence joins TRBV4-1 and TRBJ2-2; 7 nucleotides agree with TRBD1. The germline V gene has CDR1 MGHRA and CDR2 YSYEKL. This CDR3 has 16 residues. Trimming cost V 3 bases and J 5 bases; bases outside gene matches: 9. The CDR3 region is CASSQEGGLGTGELFF. For the CDR3, the DNA is TGCGCCAGCAGCCAGGAAGGGGGCCTAGGAACCGGGGAGCTGTTTTTT.

The chain carries TRBV6-5 and TRBJ2-1; D tentatively reads TRBD1 or TRBD2 (5 bases each). CDR1 is MNHEY, CDR2 SVGAGI, per germline. The CDR3 length is 11 residues. Trimming stripped 4 bases from V and 9 bases from J, with 7 bases between. This CDR3 is CASSLGTEQFF. The CDR3, as DNA: TGTGCCAGCAGTTTAGGGACTGAGCAGTTCTTC.

The table lists this clone with a count of one. The chain couples TRBV6-1 to TRBJ2-7; D may match TRBD1 or TRBD2 (5 bases each). The CDR3 is 14 residues long. Germline-derived CDR1 and CDR2 are MNHNS and SASEGT. With 8 bases removed from V and 5 bases from J, the gap between germline ends came to 19 bases. The CDR3 sequence is CASGEPGTLNEQYF. Here the CDR3 DNA reads TGTGCCAGCGGGGAACCCGGGACGCTAAACGAGCAGTACTTC.

The rearrangement links TRBV7-8 to TRBJ2-5; D not resolved. The end of the DNA aligns better with TRBJ2-7, so the J call may be wrong. The germline gives CDR1 SGHVS, CDR2 FQNEAQ. The CDR3 consists of 15 residues. CDR3 sequence reads: CASSFKRLGSYEQYF. CDR3 sequence (DNA): TGTGCCAGCAGCTTTAAGAGACTGGGGTCCTACGAGCAGTACTTC.

The chain links TRBV20-1 to TRBJ2-5; D uncertain. The V end lost 3 bases, the J end lost 9 bases, and 8 bases lay between the germline ends. The germline gives CDR1 DFQATT, CDR2 SNEGSKA (reference sequence). The CDR3 spans 10 residues. CDR3 bases: TGCAGTGCTAGCATTAAGGCCCAGTACTTC. Amino acids: CSASIKAQYF.

The chain couples TRBV27 to TRBJ2-7, with a tentative D call TRBD2 (6 bases). This CDR3 is built from 15 residues. V lost 6 bases to trimming and J lost 0 bases, with 15 bases between them. CDR1 is MNHEY and CDR2 is SMNVEV in the germline V gene (reference sequence). CDR3 amino acids: CASSRGTASSYEQYF. The CDR3 DNA reads as TGTGCCAGCAGCCGCGGGACCGCTAGCTCCTACGAGCAGTACTTC.

V and J are TRBV28 and TRBJ2-7; D might be TRBD2 (6 bases). The V end was cut by 4 bases, the J end by 2 bases, with 9 bases between. Germline assignment: CDR1 MDHEN and CDR2 SYDVKM. The CDR3 contains 13 residues. The CDR3 protein is CASSYGGAYEQYF. DNA of the CDR3: TGTGCCAGCAGTTACGGGGGTGCCTACGAGCAGTACTTC.

Regarding this clone: The junction differs from germline at one of its ends, possibly a read error. The rearrangement links TRBV5-1 to TRBJ1-5; D uncertain. This CDR3 has 15 residues. The V gene's germline CDR1 is SGHRS and CDR2 YFSETQ. CDR3 bases: TGTGCCAGCAGCTTGGTAGCGGACCCACCTTGGGCCCAGCATTTT. Encoded protein: CASSLVADPPWAQHF.

The rearrangement links TRBV9 to TRBJ2-3, with D perhaps matching TRBD2 (5 bases). The CDR3 sequence is 17 residues long. Deletions cut 0 bases from V and 1 base from J, with 15 bases between. Germline CDR1 reads SGDLS; CDR2 reads YYNGEE. The CDR3 is CASSVGTAAGRTDTQYF. In DNA form, the CDR3 reads TGTGCCAGCAGCGTAGGTACAGCGGCGGGCCGCACAGATACGCAGTATTTT.

This sequence joins TRBV7-3 and TRBJ1-2; D is uncertain. Germline loops: CDR1 SGHTA, CDR2 FQGTGA. V was trimmed by 5 bases and J by 3 bases, leaving 10 bases between them. This CDR3 has 13 residues. CDR3 loop: CASSPGGDYGYTF. CDR3 bases: TGTGCCAGCAGCCCCGGCGGGGACTATGGCTACACCTTC.

The chain recombines TRBV13 with TRBJ2-2; D call uncertain. Germline CDR1 PRHDT, CDR2 FYEKMQ (reference sequence). This CDR3 region has 12 residues. Trimming pared 6 bases from V and 6 bases from J, leaving 8 bases between. The CDR3 region has the DNA TGTGCCAGCAGTGAGGTTGCCGGGGAGCTGTTTTTT. This translates into CASSEVAGELFF. The full variable domain, rest sourced from reference TRBV13 and TRBJ2-2, is AAGVIQSPRHLIKEKRETATLKCYPIPRHDTVYWYQQGPGQDPQFLISFYEKMQSDKGSIPDRFSAQQFSDYHSELNMSSLELGDSALYFCASSEVAGELFFGEGSRLTVL.

The chain has TRBV30 and TRBJ2-1; possibly TRBD1 for D (5 bases). V was clipped by 0 bases and J by 5 bases, with 14 bases between them. The germline gives CDR1 GTSNPN, CDR2 SVGIG (reference sequence). There are 15 residues in the CDR3. In DNA, the CDR3 is TGTGCCTGGAGTGTACTGCAGGGTCGGCACAATGAGCAGTTCTTC. Translating gives CAWSVLQGRHNEQFF.

This chain uses TRBV4-3 with TRBJ2-3, with TRBD2 matching over 10 bases. The germline V gene encodes CDR1 LGHNA and CDR2 YSLEER. Germline trimming cut 3 bases from V and 5 bases from J; bases unmatched to any gene: 5. The CDR3 length is 15 residues. The CDR3 region has the DNA TGCGCCAGCAGCCACTTAGCGGGGGGAAAAGATACGCAGTATTTT. Translating gives CASSHLAGGKDTQYF.

This clone appeared a single time. The rearrangement links TRBV5-1 to TRBJ2-5, with TRBD1 as a possible D gene (6 bases). The germline V and J ends were trimmed by 3 bases and 4 bases, with 16 bases remaining between them. This CDR3 is 15 amino acids long. Germline assignment: CDR1 SGHRS and CDR2 YFSETQ. DNA of the CDR3: TGCGCCAGCAGCTCGCCCTCGGACAGCCCAGAGACCCAGTACTTC. Translation gives CASSSPSDSPETQYF.

The rearrangement uses TRBV6-4 and TRBJ2-2; D not certain. The germline V and J ends were trimmed by 4 bases and 2 bases, with 11 bases remaining between them. CDR3 length equals 15 residues. The germline CDR1 and CDR2 sequences are MRHNA and SNTAGT. For the CDR3, the DNA is TGTGCCAGCAGTGCGGTGGCAGACAACACCGGGGAGCTGTTTTTT. Translating gives CASSAVADNTGELFF.

V is TRBV7-2 and J is TRBJ2-4; 7 bases fit TRBD2. The CDR3 extends over 14 amino acids. Germline V gene sequence: CDR1 SGHTA, CDR2 FQGNSA. Trimming removed 3 bases from V and 3 bases from J; junction bases left unmatched: 2. Here the CDR3 DNA reads TGTGCCAGCAGCTTCACTAGCGTCAAAAACATTCAGTACTTC. Its translation: CASSFTSVKNIQYF. Using reference TRBV7-2 and TRBJ2-4 for the parts outside the CDR3, the full variable domain is GAGVSQSPSNKVTEKGKDVELRCDPISGHTALYWYRQSLGQGLEFLIYFQGNSAPDKSGLPSDRFSAERTGGSVSTLTIQRTQQEDSAVYLCASSFTSVKNIQYFGAGTRLSVL.

This clone is medium-sized. The chain links TRBV7-9 to TRBJ1-2; D unresolved. Germline assignment: CDR1 SEHNR and CDR2 FQNEAQ (reference sequence). Deletions cut 5 bases from V and 6 bases from J, with 13 bases between. This CDR3 has 13 residues. CDR3 nucleotide sequence: TGTGCCAGCAGCGCCCAGGTTTGGGATGGCTACACCTTC. It codes for CASSAQVWDGYTF.

This clone was found a few times. The V and J genes are TRBV9 and TRBJ1-4, with D possibly matching TRBD1 (5 bases). Germline V gives CDR1 SGDLS, CDR2 YYNGEE. Trimming pared 2 bases from V and 3 bases from J, leaving 14 bases between. CDR3 length: 16 amino acids. CDR3 sequence (DNA): TGTGCCAGCAGCGTTACGTCGACAGACCCTAATGAAAAACTGTTTTTT. It is translated as CASSVTSTDPNEKLFF.

This sequence joins TRBV4-3 and TRBJ2-7; D might be TRBD1 (6 bases). V lost 2 bases to trimming and J lost 5 bases, with 13 bases between them. Germline V CDR1 and CDR2: LGHNA, YSLEER. This CDR3 has 14 amino acids. CDR3 sequence: CASSQLQGRDEQYF. In DNA form, the CDR3 reads TGCGCCAGCAGCCAACTACAGGGCCGCGACGAGCAGTACTTC.

This sequence joins TRBV11-2 and TRBJ1-5, with 7 bases that match TRBD1. This CDR3 spans 16 amino acids. Germline V gene sequence: CDR1 SGHAT, CDR2 FQNNGV. The trim removed 3 bases at V and 6 bases at J, leaving 11 bases unmatched. CDR3 sequence reads: CASSFQTGPLSQPQHF. In DNA, the CDR3 is TGTGCCAGCAGCTTCCAGACAGGGCCATTGAGTCAGCCCCAGCATTTT.

This clone was seen just once. V gene TRBV28 combines with J gene TRBJ2-1; D is uncertain. Looked up from germline, CDR1 is MDHEN and CDR2 is SYDVKM. This CDR3 comprises 16 residues. V was shortened by 4 bases and J by 0 bases, with 13 bases between the two germline ends. CDR3 nucleotides: TGTGCCAGCAGTTCCTCGATTCTGAGCTCCTACAATGAGCAGTTCTTC. Amino acid sequence: CASSSSILSSYNEQFF.

The chain combines TRBV7-6 with TRBJ1-1; D is undetermined. The CDR3 is 14 amino acids. The V end lost 1 base, the J end lost 0 bases, and 6 bases lay between the germline ends. Germline loops: CDR1 SGHVS, CDR2 FNYEAQ. CDR3 region: CASSLGGMNTEAFF. The CDR3 nucleotides read TGTGCCAGCAGCTTAGGAGGGATGAACACTGAAGCTTTCTTT.

The rearrangement uses TRBV27 and TRBJ2-2, with 7 bases lining up with TRBD2. CDR3 size: 13 residues. After removal of 2 bases from V and 6 bases from J, the junction contained 0 bases not matched to a gene. The germline V gene has CDR1 MNHEY and CDR2 SMNVEV (reference sequence). Here the CDR3 DNA reads TGTGCCAGCAGTTTAGGGGGGGCCGGGGAGCTGTTTTTT. This gives the protein CASSLGGAGELFF.

The genes are TRBV7-6 and TRBJ2-2, with a possible D match to TRBD1 (6 bases). Germline V gene sequence: CDR1 SGHVS, CDR2 FNYEAQ. This CDR3 region has 13 residues. Trimming shortened V by 5 bases and J by 7 bases, and 11 bases separated the two germline ends. The CDR3 DNA follows: TGTGCCAGCAGCACGCAGGGGTTCGGGGAGCTGTTTTTT. This codes for CASSTQGFGELFF. The full variable domain, with the rest looked up from reference TRBV7-6 and TRBJ2-2, is GAGVSQSPRYKVTKRGQDVALRCDPISGHVSLYWYRQALGQGPEFLTYFNYEAQQDKSGLPNDRFSAERPEGSISTLTIQRTEQRDSAMYRCASSTQGFGELFFGEGSRLTVL.

V usage is TRBV4-3 and J usage is TRBJ1-1, with D possibly TRBD1 on 6 matching bases. Germline V gene sequence: CDR1 LGHNA, CDR2 YSLEER. The ends were cut back, 4 bases at V and 1 base at J, with 10 bases in the middle. This CDR3 has 14 amino acids. In DNA form, the CDR3 reads TGCGCCAGCAGCCGGACAGTACAGAACACTGAAGCTTTCTTT. As protein: CASSRTVQNTEAFF.

V usage is TRBV4-1 and J usage is TRBJ2-5, with TRBD1 as a possible D gene (5 bases). Trimming took off 8 bases at V and 5 bases at J, with 21 bases between the two ends. Per the germline V gene, CDR1 is MGHRA and CDR2 is YSYEKL. The CDR3 is 15 amino acids. The CDR3 protein is CASGLGPSKGETQYF. DNA for the CDR3: TGCGCCAGCGGTCTCGGGCCATCAAAGGGGGAGACCCAGTACTTC.

V usage is TRBV4-3 and J usage is TRBJ1-5; no definite D call. V was cut by 0 bases and J by 1 base, with 7 bases left in between. The CDR3 covers 15 residues. Germline V CDR1 and CDR2: LGHNA, YSLEER. For the CDR3, the DNA is TGCGCCAGCAGCCAAGAGTTAGCGAGCAATCAGCCCCAGCATTTT. Protein product: CASSQELASNQPQHF.